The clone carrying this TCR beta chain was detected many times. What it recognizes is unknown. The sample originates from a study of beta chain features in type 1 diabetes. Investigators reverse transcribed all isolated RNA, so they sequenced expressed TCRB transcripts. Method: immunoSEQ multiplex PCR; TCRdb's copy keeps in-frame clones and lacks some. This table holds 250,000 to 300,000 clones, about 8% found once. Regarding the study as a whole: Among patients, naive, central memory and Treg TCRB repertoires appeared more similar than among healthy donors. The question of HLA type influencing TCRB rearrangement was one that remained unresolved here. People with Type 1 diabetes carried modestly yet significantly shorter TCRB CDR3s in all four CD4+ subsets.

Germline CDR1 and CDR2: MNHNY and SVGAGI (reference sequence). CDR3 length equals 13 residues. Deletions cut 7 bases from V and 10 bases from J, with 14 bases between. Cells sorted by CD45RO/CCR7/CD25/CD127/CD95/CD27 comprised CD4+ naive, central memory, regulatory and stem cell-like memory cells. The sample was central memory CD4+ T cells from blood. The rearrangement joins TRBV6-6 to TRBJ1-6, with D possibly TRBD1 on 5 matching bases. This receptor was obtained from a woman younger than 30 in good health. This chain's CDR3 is CASKGRAGSPLHF. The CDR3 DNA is TGTGCCAGCAAGGGCAGGGCCGGATCACCCCTCCACTTT.